This TCR beta chain was identified in a study of early stage breast cancer tumors. Study context: Most invasive tumors, twelve of 16, were ER+/PR+/HER2-. General study results and limits: Bulk DNA sequencing of unsorted cells missed chain pairing and markers. Tumors had approximately 2.6-fold higher T cell density and higher clonality than adjacent normal breast tissue.

This clone appeared once. As yet, its antigen is unknown. The CDR3 loop spans 14 amino acids. Looked up from germline, CDR1 is SNHLY and CDR2 is FYNNEI. Trimming removed 6 bases from V and 3 bases from J; junction bases left unmatched: 5. Each sample had two DNA replicates, 0.5 to 0.65 ug blood or around 1.4 ug tissue. The table came from immunoSEQ multiplex PCR; TCRdb's copy has only in-frame clones and leaves some out. The table shows approximately 52,000 clones, with 65% to 90% occurring only once. Sequencing was carried out using blood. This receptor was taken from a person aged 45 to 60 with breast cancer. This chain uses TRBV2 with TRBJ1-2; TRBD1 matches at 9 bases. The CDR3 DNA follows: TGTGCCAGCAGAGCGGGACAGGGTGACTATGGCTACACCTTC. Its protein product is CASRAGQGDYGYTF.